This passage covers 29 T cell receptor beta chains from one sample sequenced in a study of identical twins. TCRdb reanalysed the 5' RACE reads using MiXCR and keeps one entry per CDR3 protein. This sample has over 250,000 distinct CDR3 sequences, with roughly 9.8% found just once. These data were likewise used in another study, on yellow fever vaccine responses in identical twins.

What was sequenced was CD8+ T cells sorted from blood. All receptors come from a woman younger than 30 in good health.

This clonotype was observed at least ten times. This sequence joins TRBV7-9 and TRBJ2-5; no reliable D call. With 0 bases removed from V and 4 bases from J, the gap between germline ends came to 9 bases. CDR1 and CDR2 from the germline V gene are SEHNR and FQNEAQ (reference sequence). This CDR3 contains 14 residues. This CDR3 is CASSLANEPETQYF. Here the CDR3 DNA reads TGTGCCAGCAGCTTAGCGAATGAACCAGAGACCCAGTACTTC. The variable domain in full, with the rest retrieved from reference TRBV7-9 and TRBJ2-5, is DTGVSQNPRHKITKRGQNVTFRCDPISEHNRLYWYRQTLGQGPEFLTYFQNEAQLEKSRLLSDRFSAERPKGSFSTLEIQRTEQGDSAMYLCASSLANEPETQYFGPGTRLLVL.

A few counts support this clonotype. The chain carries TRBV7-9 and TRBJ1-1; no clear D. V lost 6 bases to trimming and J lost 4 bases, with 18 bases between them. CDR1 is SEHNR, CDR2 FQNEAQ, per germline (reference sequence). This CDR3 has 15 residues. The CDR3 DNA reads TGTGCCAGCAGTCCCTACCCCGGCGGTGGCACTGAAGCTTTCTTT. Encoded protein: CASSPYPGGGTEAFF. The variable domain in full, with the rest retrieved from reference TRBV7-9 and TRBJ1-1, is DTGVSQNPRHKITKRGQNVTFRCDPISEHNRLYWYRQTLGQGPEFLTYFQNEAQLEKSRLLSDRFSAERPKGSFSTLEIQRTEQGDSAMYLCASSPYPGGGTEAFFGQGTRLTVV.

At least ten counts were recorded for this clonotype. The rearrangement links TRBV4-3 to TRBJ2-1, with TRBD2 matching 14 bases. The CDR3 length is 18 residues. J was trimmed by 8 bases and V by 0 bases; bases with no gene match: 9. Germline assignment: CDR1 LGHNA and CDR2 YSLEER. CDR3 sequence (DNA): TGCGCCAGCAGCCAAGATCGGGTGGGACTAGCGGGAGCCGATGAGCAGTTCTTC. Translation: CASSQDRVGLAGADEQFF.

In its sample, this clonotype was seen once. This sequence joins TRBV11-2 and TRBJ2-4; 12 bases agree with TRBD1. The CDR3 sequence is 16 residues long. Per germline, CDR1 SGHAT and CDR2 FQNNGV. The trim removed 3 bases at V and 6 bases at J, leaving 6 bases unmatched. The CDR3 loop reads CASSFGTGGFSNIQYF. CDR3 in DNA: TGTGCCAGCAGCTTCGGGACAGGGGGCTTCTCAAACATTCAGTACTTC. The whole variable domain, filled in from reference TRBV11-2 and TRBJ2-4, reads EAGVAQSPRYKIIEKRQSVAFWCNPISGHATLYWYQQILGQGPKLLIQFQNNGVVDDSQLPKDRFSAERLKGVDSTLKIQPAKLEDSAVYLCASSFGTGGFSNIQYFGAGTRLSVL.

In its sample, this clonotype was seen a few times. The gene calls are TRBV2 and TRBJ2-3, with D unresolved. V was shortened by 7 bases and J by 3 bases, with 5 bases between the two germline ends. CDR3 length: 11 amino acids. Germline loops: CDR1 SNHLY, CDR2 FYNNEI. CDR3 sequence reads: CASTGTDTQYF. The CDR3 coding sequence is TGTGCCAGCACGGGTACAGATACGCAGTATTTT.

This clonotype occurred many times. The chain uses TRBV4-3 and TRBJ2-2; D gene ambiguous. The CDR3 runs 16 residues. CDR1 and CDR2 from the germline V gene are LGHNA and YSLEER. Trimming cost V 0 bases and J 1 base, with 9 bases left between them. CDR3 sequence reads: CASSQEVPGNTGELFF. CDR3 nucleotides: TGCGCCAGCAGCCAAGAAGTCCCGGGGAACACCGGGGAGCTGTTTTTT.

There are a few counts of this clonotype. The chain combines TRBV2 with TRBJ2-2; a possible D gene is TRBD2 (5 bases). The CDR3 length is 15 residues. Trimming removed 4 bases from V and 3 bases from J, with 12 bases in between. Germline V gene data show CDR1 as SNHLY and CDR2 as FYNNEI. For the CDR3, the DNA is TGTGCCAGCAGTGTGGGTGAGAGGGACACCGGGGAGCTGTTTTTT. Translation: CASSVGERDTGELFF.

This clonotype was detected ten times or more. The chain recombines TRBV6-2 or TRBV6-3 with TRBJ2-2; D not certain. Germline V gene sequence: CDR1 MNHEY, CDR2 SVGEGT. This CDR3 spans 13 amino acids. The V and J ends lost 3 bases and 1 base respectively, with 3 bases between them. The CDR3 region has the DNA TGTGCCAGCAGTTATGAGAACACCGGGGAGCTGTTTTTT. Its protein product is CASSYENTGELFF.

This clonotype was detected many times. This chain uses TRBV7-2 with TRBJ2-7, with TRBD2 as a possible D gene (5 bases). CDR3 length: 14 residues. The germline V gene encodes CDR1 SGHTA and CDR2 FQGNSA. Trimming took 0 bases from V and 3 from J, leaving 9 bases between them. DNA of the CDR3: TGTGCCAGCAGCTTAGCGGACTCCATCTACGAGCAGTACTTC. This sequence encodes CASSLADSIYEQYF.

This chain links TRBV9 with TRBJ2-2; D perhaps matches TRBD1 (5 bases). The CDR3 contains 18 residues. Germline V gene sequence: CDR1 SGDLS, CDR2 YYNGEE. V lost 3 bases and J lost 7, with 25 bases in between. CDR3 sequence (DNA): TGTGCCAGCAGCGCGTTCGGACCGGAACAGGTGTTTCTCGGGGAGCTGTTTTTT. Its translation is CASSAFGPEQVFLGELFF.

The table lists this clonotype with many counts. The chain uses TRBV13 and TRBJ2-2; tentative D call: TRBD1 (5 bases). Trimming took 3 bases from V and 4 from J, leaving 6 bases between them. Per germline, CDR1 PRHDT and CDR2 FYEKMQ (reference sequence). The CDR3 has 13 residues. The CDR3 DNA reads TGTGCCAGCAGCTTCAGGGCCACCGGGGAGCTGTTTTTT. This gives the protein CASSFRATGELFF.

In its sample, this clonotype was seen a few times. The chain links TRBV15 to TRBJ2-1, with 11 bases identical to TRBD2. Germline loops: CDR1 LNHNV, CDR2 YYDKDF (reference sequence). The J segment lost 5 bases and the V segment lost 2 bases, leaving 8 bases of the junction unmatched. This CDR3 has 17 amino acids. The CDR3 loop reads CATSRHAEGLADNEQFF. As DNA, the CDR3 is TGTGCCACCAGCAGACACGCGGAGGGACTAGCGGACAATGAGCAGTTCTTC. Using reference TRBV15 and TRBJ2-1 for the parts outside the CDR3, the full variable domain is DAMVIQNPRYQVTQFGKPVTLSCSQTLNHNVMYWYQQKSSQAPKLLFHYYDKDFNNEADTPDNFQSRRPNTSFCFLDIRSPGLGDTAMYLCATSRHAEGLADNEQFFGPGTRLTVL.

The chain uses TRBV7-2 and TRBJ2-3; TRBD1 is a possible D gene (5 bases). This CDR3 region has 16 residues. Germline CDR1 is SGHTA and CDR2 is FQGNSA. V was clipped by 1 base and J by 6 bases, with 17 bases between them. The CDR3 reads CASSLGPGLDPDTQYF. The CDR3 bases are TGTGCCAGCAGCTTAGGGCCAGGGCTGGACCCGGATACGCAGTATTTT.

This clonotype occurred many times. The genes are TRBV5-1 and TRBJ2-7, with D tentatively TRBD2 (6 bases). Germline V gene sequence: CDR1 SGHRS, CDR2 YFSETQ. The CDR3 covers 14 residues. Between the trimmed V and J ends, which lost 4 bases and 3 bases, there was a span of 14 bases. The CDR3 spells CASSPGDFVYEQYF. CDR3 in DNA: TGCGCCAGCAGCCCCGGGGACTTCGTCTACGAGCAGTACTTC.

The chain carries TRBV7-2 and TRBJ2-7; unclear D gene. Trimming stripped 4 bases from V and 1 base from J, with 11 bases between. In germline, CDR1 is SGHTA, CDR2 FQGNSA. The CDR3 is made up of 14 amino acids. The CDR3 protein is CASSSTIESYEQYF. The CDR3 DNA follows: TGTGCCAGCAGCTCAACAATAGAATCCTACGAGCAGTACTTC.

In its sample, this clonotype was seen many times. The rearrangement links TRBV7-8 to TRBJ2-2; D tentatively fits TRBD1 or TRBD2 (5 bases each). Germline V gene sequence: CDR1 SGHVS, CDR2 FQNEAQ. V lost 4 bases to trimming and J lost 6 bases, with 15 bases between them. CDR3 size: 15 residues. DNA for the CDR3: TGTGCCAGCAGCTCGGGACCGGCAGGTTCCGGGGAGCTGTTTTTT. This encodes CASSSGPAGSGELFF.

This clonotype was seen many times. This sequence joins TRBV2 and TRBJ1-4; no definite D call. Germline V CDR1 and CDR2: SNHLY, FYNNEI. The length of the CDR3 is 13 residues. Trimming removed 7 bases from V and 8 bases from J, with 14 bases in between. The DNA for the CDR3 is TGTGCCAGCAAGCAAAGTAACGTGGAAAAACTGTTTTTT. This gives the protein CASKQSNVEKLFF.

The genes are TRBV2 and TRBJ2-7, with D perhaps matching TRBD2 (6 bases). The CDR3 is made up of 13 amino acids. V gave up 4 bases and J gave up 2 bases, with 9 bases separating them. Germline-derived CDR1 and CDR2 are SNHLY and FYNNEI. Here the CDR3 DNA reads TGTGCCAGCAGTGGACTAGAGACCTACGAGCAGTACTTC. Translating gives CASSGLETYEQYF.

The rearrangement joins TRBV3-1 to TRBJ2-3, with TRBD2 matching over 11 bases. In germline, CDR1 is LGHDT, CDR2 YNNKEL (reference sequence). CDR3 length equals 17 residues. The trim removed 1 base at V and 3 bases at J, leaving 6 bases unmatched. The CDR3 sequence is CASSQVDSSGGTDTQYF. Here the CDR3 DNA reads TGTGCCAGCAGCCAAGTGGATTCTAGCGGGGGGACAGATACGCAGTATTTT.

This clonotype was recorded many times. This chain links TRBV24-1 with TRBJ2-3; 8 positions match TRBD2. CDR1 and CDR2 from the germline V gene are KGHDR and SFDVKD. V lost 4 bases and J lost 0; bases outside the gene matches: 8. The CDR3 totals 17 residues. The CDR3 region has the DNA TGTGCCACCAGTGAACTACCTAGCGGGCGAAGCACAGATACGCAGTATTTT. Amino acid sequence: CATSELPSGRSTDTQYF.

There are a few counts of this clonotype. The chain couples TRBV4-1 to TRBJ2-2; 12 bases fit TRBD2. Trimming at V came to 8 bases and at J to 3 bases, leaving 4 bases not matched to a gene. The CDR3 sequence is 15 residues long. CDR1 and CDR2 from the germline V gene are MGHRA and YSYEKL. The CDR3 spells CASGWTSGDTGELFF. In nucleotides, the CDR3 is TGCGCCAGCGGTTGGACTAGCGGGGACACCGGGGAGCTGTTTTTT.

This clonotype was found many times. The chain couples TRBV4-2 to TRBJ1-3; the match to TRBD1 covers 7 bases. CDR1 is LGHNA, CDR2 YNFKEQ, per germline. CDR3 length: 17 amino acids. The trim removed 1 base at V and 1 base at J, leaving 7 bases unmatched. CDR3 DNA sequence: TGTGCCAGCAGCCAAGGGACCTGGGACAGTTCTGGAAACACCATATATTTT. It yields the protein CASSQGTWDSSGNTIYF.

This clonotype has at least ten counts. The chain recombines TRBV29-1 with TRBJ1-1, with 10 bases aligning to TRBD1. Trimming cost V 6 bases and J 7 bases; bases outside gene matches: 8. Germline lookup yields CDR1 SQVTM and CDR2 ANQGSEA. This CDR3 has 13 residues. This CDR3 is CSVWTGGGFEAFF. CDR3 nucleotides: TGCAGCGTATGGACAGGGGGGGGATTTGAAGCTTTCTTT. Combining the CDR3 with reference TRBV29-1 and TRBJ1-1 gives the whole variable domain SAVISQKPSRDICQRGTSLTIQCQVDSQVTMMFWYRQQPGQSLTLIATANQGSEATYESGFVIDKFPISRPNLTFSTLTVSNMSPEDSSIYLCSVWTGGGFEAFFGQGTRLTVV.

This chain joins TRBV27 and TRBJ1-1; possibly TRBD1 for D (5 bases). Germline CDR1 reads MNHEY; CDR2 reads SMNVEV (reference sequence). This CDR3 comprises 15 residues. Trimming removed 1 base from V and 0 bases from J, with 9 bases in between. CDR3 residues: CASSLWGNMNTEAFF. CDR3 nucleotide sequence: TGTGCCAGCAGTTTATGGGGCAACATGAACACTGAAGCTTTCTTT.

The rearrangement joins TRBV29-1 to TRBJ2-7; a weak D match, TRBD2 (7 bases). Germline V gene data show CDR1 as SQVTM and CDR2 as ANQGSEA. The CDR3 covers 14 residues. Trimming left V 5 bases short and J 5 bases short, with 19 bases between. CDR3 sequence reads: CSVPGGGGGHEQYF. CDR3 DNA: TGCAGCGTTCCCGGCGGGGGCGGGGGCCACGAGCAGTACTTC.

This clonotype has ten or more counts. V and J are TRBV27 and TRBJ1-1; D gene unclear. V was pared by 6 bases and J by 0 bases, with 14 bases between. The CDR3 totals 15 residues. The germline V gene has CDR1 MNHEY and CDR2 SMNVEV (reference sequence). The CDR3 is CASSPILTVNTEAFF. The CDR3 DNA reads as TGTGCCAGCAGCCCGATACTGACGGTGAACACTGAAGCTTTCTTT.

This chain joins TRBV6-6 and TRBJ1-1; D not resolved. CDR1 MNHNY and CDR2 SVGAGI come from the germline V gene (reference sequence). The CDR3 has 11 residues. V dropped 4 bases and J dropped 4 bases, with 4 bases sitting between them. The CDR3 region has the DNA TGTGCCAGCAGTTCCCTCACTGAAGCTTTCTTT. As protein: CASSSLTEAFF.

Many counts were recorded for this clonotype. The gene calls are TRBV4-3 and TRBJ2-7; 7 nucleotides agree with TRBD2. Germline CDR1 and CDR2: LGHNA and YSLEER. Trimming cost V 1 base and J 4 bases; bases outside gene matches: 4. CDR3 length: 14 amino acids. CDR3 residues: CASSQGEGGYEQYF. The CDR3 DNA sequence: TGCGCCAGCAGCCAAGGGGAGGGAGGGTACGAGCAGTACTTC.

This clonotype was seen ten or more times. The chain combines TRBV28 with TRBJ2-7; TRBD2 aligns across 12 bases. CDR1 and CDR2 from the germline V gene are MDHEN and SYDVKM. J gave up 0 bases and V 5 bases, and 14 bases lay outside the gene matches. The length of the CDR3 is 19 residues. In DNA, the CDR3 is TGTGCCAGCAGTACGGGACGCTGGGCTAGCGGGAGGGCCTCCTACGAGCAGTACTTC. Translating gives CASSTGRWASGRASYEQYF.